One and the same sample provided the 10 T cell receptor beta chains below, sequenced in a study of OX40 agonist ivuxolimab in advanced cancers. Sequenced by immunoSEQ multiplex PCR; TCRdb stores in-frame clones only, minus some. The data show about 27,000 clones, roughly three quarters seen once. The sequencing here drew on CD4+ or CD8+ T cells sorted from blood, taken in a trial of the OX40 agonist ivuxolimab. The receptors come from an adult with an advanced solid tumor such as melanoma, head and neck, liver or kidney cancer.

This clone was recorded a few times. The CDR3 sequence is CASSPGQRTYGYTF. CDR3 coding DNA: TGCGCCAGCAGCCCGGGACAGAGAACATATGGCTACACCTTC. The chain couples TRBV4-1 to TRBJ1-2; 7 bases align to TRBD1. The CDR3 contains 14 residues. The V gene end was trimmed by 4 bases and the J gene end by 5 bases; junction bases not matched to a gene: 7. Looked up from germline, CDR1 is MGHRA and CDR2 is YSYEKL.

The chain joins TRBV7-2 to TRBJ1-2; TRBD1 matches at 7 bases. CDR3 length equals 14 residues. Trimming cost V 4 bases and J 3 bases; bases outside gene matches: 5. Germline V CDR1 and CDR2: SGHTA, FQGNSA. The CDR3 loop is CASSYAGGDYGYTF. As DNA, the CDR3 is TGTGCCAGCAGCTATGCAGGGGGGGACTATGGCTACACCTTC.

This chain uses TRBV6-1 with TRBJ1-5, with TRBD1 matching 8 bases. V lost 3 bases and J lost 13; bases outside the gene matches: 11. Germline-derived CDR1 and CDR2 are MNHNS and SASEGT. CDR3 size: 14 residues. CDR3 bases: TGTGCCAGCAGTGAGGCGGGGCGGACAGGGTCACAGCATTTT. It specifies CASSEAGRTGSQHF.

The chain recombines TRBV5-1 with TRBJ1-6, with a tentative D call TRBD1 (5 bases). Germline CDR1 reads SGHRS; CDR2 reads YFSETQ. Deletions cut 1 base from V and 9 bases from J, with 14 bases between. CDR3 length equals 15 residues. CDR3 nucleotides: TGCGCCAGCAGCTTGTTCGGCGACCAGGGTTCACCCCTCCACTTT. This encodes CASSLFGDQGSPLHF.

The V gene is TRBV5-5, the J gene TRBJ2-7, with 7 bases that match TRBD1. J was trimmed by 0 bases and V by 4 bases; bases with no gene match: 4. The CDR3 covers 14 residues. Germline V gene sequence: CDR1 SGHKS, CDR2 YYEKEE (reference sequence). CDR3 protein: CASSRGQSSYEQYF. The DNA of the CDR3 is TGTGCCAGCAGCCGGGGACAGAGCTCCTACGAGCAGTACTTC.

This chain connects TRBV18 to TRBJ2-2; D is ambiguous. Germline CDR1 reads KGHSH; CDR2 reads LQKENI. This CDR3 is 15 amino acids long. With 3 bases removed from V and 1 base from J, the gap between germline ends came to 9 bases. CDR3 DNA: TGTGCCAGCTCACCTGGGAATAGGAACACCGGGGAGCTGTTTTTT. It encodes CASSPGNRNTGELFF.

V and J are TRBV27 and TRBJ2-1, with TRBD2 identical over 12 bases. Germline assignment: CDR1 MNHEY and CDR2 SMNVEV (reference sequence). Trimming at V came to 3 bases and at J to 6 bases, leaving 6 bases not matched to a gene. This CDR3 contains 16 residues. The CDR3 here is CASSFRGTSGPNEQFF. In DNA, the CDR3 is TGTGCCAGCAGTTTTAGAGGGACTAGCGGGCCCAATGAGCAGTTCTTC.

The chain uses TRBV2 and TRBJ2-4; D uncertain. The CDR3 loop spans 13 amino acids. Trimming shortened V by 4 bases and J by 8 bases, and 12 bases separated the two germline ends. Germline CDR1 and CDR2: SNHLY and FYNNEI. CDR3 sequence reads: CASSVGVTDIQYF. The CDR3 nucleotides are TGTGCCAGCAGTGTTGGGGTTACGGACATTCAGTACTTC.

The rearrangement uses TRBV4-1 and TRBJ2-2, with 12 bases fitting TRBD2. V was pared by 1 base and J by 4 bases, with 4 bases of the junction left unmatched. Per the germline V gene, CDR1 is MGHRA and CDR2 is YSYEKL. The length of the CDR3 is 17 residues. The CDR3 loop reads CASSQGLAGVRTGELFF. CDR3 coding DNA: TGCGCCAGCAGCCAAGGACTAGCGGGGGTCCGCACCGGGGAGCTGTTTTTT.

The chain couples TRBV27 to TRBJ2-1, with D possibly called TRBD1 or TRBD2 (5 bases each). V was cut by 5 bases and J by 0 bases, with 11 bases left in between. The CDR3 runs 15 residues. Germline assignment: CDR1 MNHEY and CDR2 SMNVEV (reference sequence). Here the CDR3 DNA reads TGTGCCAGCAGTACCAGGGACCGCTCCTACAATGAGCAGTTCTTC. Translated, it gives CASSTRDRSYNEQFF.